This T cell receptor beta chain was documented in a study of control samples from healthy donors and cancer patients. Method: immunoSEQ multiplex PCR; TCRdb's copy keeps in-frame clones and lacks some. This table has 200,000 or so clones, about 93% appearing once. This CDR3 is 17 amino acids long. V shed 6 bases and J shed 0 bases, with 18 bases lying between them. The germline gives CDR1 MDHEN, CDR2 SYDVKM. Sample: blood. The TCR originated in a man in his fifties or sixties in good health. The J gene is TRBJ1-3, the V gene TRBV28; D gene uncertain. The CDR3 protein is CASRATSRSVSGNTIYF. In nucleotides, the CDR3 is TGTGCCAGCAGGGCGACGAGCAGGTCTGTCTCTGGAAACACCATATATTTT.